The next 14 T cell receptor beta chains were all read from a single sample in a study of blood T cell repertoires in COVID-19. Produced via immunoSEQ multiplex PCR; TCRdb's table is partial and in-frame only. The table includes roughly 63,000 clones, 79% detected once. Sample: peripheral blood. Receptors originate from a human donor in a cohort sampled during active COVID-19.

The chain uses TRBV2 and TRBJ2-7, with TRBD1 as a possible D gene (6 bases). The CDR3 runs to 12 residues. Trimming removed 8 bases from V and 5 bases from J, with 13 bases in between. Germline CDR1 and CDR2: SNHLY and FYNNEI. The DNA for the CDR3 is TGTGCCAGCTCCACCCAGGGGAACGAGCAGTACTTC. This encodes CASSTQGNEQYF.

CDR3 loop: CAGTSGRLTDTQYF. CDR3 sequence (DNA): TGTGCCGGGACTAGCGGGCGACTCACAGATACGCAGTATTTT. The chain employs TRBV2 and TRBJ2-3; TRBD2 matches at 12 bases. With V trimmed by 11 bases and J by 2 bases, 5 bases remained unmatched. The CDR3 extends over 14 amino acids. The germline V gene encodes CDR1 SNHLY and CDR2 FYNNEI.

The V gene is TRBV7-2, the J gene TRBJ2-3, with D perhaps matching TRBD2 (6 bases). CDR3 length: 15 amino acids. V was pared by 0 bases and J by 4 bases, with 11 bases between. The V gene's germline CDR1 is SGHTA and CDR2 FQGNSA. The CDR3 region has the DNA TGTGCCAGCAGCTTAGCGAGGACTAATTCAGATACGCAGTATTTT. It encodes CASSLARTNSDTQYF.

The chain employs TRBV24-1 and TRBJ1-5; no clear D gene. Trimming shortened V by 4 bases and J by 5 bases, and 8 bases separated the two germline ends. The V gene's germline CDR1 is KGHDR and CDR2 SFDVKD. This CDR3 region has 13 residues. CDR3 loop: CATSDQAHQPQHF. The CDR3 DNA is TGTGCCACCAGTGACCAGGCCCATCAGCCCCAGCATTTT.

This rearrangement joins TRBV18 to TRBJ2-1; 8 bases map to TRBD2. J gave up 7 bases and V 3 bases, and 8 bases lay outside the gene matches. The CDR3 sequence is 15 residues long. CDR1 is KGHSH, CDR2 LQKENI, per germline. CDR3 in amino acids: CASSPISGGVNEQFF. The CDR3 DNA sequence: TGTGCCAGCTCACCCATCTCGGGAGGGGTAAATGAGCAGTTCTTC.

This sequence joins TRBV7-2 and TRBJ2-1; 7 nucleotides agree with TRBD1. CDR1 is SGHTA, CDR2 FQGNSA, per germline. After removal of 5 bases from V and 6 bases from J, the junction contained 4 bases not matched to a gene. The CDR3 totals 13 residues. Here the CDR3 DNA reads TGTGCCAGCAGCGATTACAGGGGCAATGAGCAGTTCTTC. Protein: CASSDYRGNEQFF.

CDR3 protein: CASRPGISNTEAFF. DNA of the CDR3: TGTGCCAGTCGACCCGGGATTTCGAACACTGAAGCTTTCTTT. The chain has TRBV19 and TRBJ1-1; D gene ambiguous. With 8 bases removed from V and 1 base from J, the gap between germline ends came to 14 bases. CDR1 and CDR2 from the germline V gene are LNHDA and SQIVND (reference sequence). This CDR3 region has 14 residues.

This clone appeared once. The V gene is TRBV5-4, the J gene TRBJ2-3; TRBD2 agrees at 8 bases. This CDR3 spans 15 amino acids. The junction had 9 bases not matched to a gene; V was cut back by 4 bases and J by 5 bases. Germline CDR1 is SGHNT and CDR2 is YYREEE (reference sequence). In DNA, the CDR3 is TGTGCCAGCAGCCCCACTAGCGGTGAGAGAGATACGCAGTATTTT. Translated: CASSPTSGERDTQYF.

This clone was detected only a few times. The chain links TRBV3-1 (or the pseudogene TRBV3-2) to TRBJ1-6; 8 bases are a match to TRBD1. CDR3 length equals 17 residues. The V gene's germline CDR1 is LGHDT and CDR2 YNNKEL (reference sequence). After removal of 0 bases from V and 2 bases from J, the junction contained 3 bases not matched to a gene. CDR3 nucleotide sequence: TGTGCCAGCAGCCAAGACCCAGGGGGCCCCTATAATTCACCCCTCCACTTT. Translation gives CASSQDPGGPYNSPLHF.

The chain joins TRBV5-1 to TRBJ1-3, with a possible D match to TRBD1 (5 bases). Trimming stripped 2 bases from V and 2 bases from J, with 17 bases between. CDR1 SGHRS and CDR2 YFSETQ come from the germline V gene. The CDR3 is 17 amino acids. The CDR3 nucleotides are TGCGCCAGCAGCTTCCCCTTCAACGACAGTACTGGAAACACCATATATTTT. Amino acid sequence: CASSFPFNDSTGNTIYF.

The rearrangement uses TRBV29-1 and TRBJ2-3; 9 nucleotides agree with TRBD2. CDR3 length equals 16 residues. The V segment lost 1 base and the J segment 5 bases; nucleotides outside the gene matches: 10. CDR1 and CDR2 from the germline V gene are SQVTM and ANQGSEA. The CDR3 reads CSVEGDTSTSGDTQYF. Here the CDR3 DNA reads TGCAGCGTTGAAGGAGACACGTCGACTAGCGGAGATACGCAGTATTTT.

This sequence joins TRBV2 and TRBJ1-2, with D perhaps matching TRBD1 (5 bases). Between the trimmed V and J ends, which lost 4 bases and 6 bases, there was a span of 12 bases. CDR3 length equals 13 residues. Germline CDR1 reads SNHLY; CDR2 reads FYNNEI. The CDR3 region has the DNA TGTGCCAGCAGTGGGACACCGGTTGATGGCTACACCTTC. It codes for CASSGTPVDGYTF.

The table lists this clone with a count of one. The chain is built from TRBV28 and TRBJ2-4; 7 bases map to TRBD2. This CDR3 has 16 residues. V trimming: 4 bases; J trimming: 6 bases; junction bases outside the gene matches: 12. Germline lookup yields CDR1 MDHEN and CDR2 SYDVKM. In nucleotides, the CDR3 is TGTGCCAGCAGTTCTAGCGGAGAGGGAAGTCGAAACATTCAGTACTTC. This translates into CASSSSGEGSRNIQYF.

V gene TRBV28 combines with J gene TRBJ2-7; TRBD2 is a possible D gene (5 bases). The ends were cut back, 7 bases at V and 0 bases at J, with 13 bases in the middle. Germline V gene data show CDR1 as MDHEN and CDR2 as SYDVKM. This CDR3 is built from 14 residues. CDR3 amino acids: CASNGGVSSYEQYF. The CDR3 coding sequence is TGTGCCAGCAACGGAGGAGTAAGCTCCTACGAGCAGTACTTC. Based on the CDR3 plus reference TRBV28 and TRBJ2-7, the full variable domain is DVKVTQSSRYLVKRTGEKVFLECVQDMDHENMFWYRQDPGLGLRLIYFSYDVKMKEKGDIPEGYSVSREKKERFSLILESASTNQTSMYLCASNGGVSSYEQYFGPGTRLTVT.